This entry describes one T cell receptor (beta chain). The antigen remains unidentified. The PCR used 60 Vbeta and 13 Jbeta primers. Some clones are missing from TCRdb's copy, which holds only in-frame ones; the method was immunoSEQ multiplex PCR. The sample shows about 130,000 clones, approximately 82% of them seen only once. These data are taken from a study of cytomegalovirus exposure and HLA in healthy donors. About the study: Early on, a data release was issued that held approximately 78 million unique TCRs from HLA-typed donors.

Regarding the study as a whole: Analyzed later, most CMV-associated TCR beta chains appeared HLA-restricted.

V gave up 5 bases and J gave up 0 bases, with 15 bases separating them. The length of the CDR3 is 16 residues. This clonotype was obtained from a boy between 2 and 10 years old in good health and CMV-seronegative. What was sequenced was PBMCs. The chain couples TRBV5-3 to TRBJ1-3; D not resolved. TRBV5-3 is an ORF; its function is uncertain. The CDR3, as DNA: TGTGCCAGAAGGGAGTGTAAGTTTCCCTCTGGAAACACCATATATTTT. Amino acid sequence: CARRECKFPSGNTIYF.